This T cell receptor beta chain was captured in a study of T cell responses to AZD1222 COVID-19 vaccine (TCRdb year 2021). Background on the whole study: AZD1222 recipients given second doses at about 4 weeks or at about 12 weeks were pooled, since spike-specific TCR depth and breadth were not found to differ between the two schedules. TCR sequencing was performed for more than 230 trial participants, of whom some 200 were given two doses of AZD1222 and around 25 were given two doses of MenACWY control vaccine. Trial participants were enrolled into age subgroups of 18-55, 56-69 and 70-plus years, which contained 148, 28 and 57 TCR-sequenced participants, respectively. Summary of the overall study and its limitations: Only five to seven AZD1222 recipients were SARS-CoV-2 seropositive at baseline, limiting conclusions about previously exposed vaccinees. Epitopes outside the regions mutated in the B.1.351 and B.1.1.7 variants were reportedly recognized by nearly half of the unique spike-specific TCRs. The 56-69-year group was small, and its depth increase did not reach significance, likely because of low power. Because no day 14 peak-response samples were available, repertoires were characterized only after the peak T cell response. CD4 TCRs associated with the vaccine covered the entire spike protein, and the dominant responses were in regions 160-218 and 743-854. Participants were mostly white British, with more females than males. The authors suggested clonal diversity may have been underestimated. Spike-specific TCR breadth and depth rose significantly after two AZD1222 doses compared with day 0 and with MenACWY recipients.

Compared with germline, V lacks 4 bases and J lacks 7 bases; bases without a gene match: 14. The CDR3 has 17 amino acids, counting the end cysteine and phenylalanine. Of all the DNA, just the CDR3 is kept, 51 bases in frame from base 1. The germline V gene (reference sequence) supplies CDR1 LNHDA and CDR2 SQIVND. The time point label, read with the paper, signifies: baseline before first vaccination. Samples from vaccinated people were obtained from the UK trials COV001 and COV002, which included a single-blind randomized controlled phase 2/3 trial of AZD1222 (ChAdOx1 nCoV-19) in healthy adults. For TCRbeta chain sequencing, PBMC samples from trial participants were taken at day 0 and at day 28 after the second dose. Points on this clone: Its antigen target is currently unknown. Base qualities were left out, and no much larger clone turns up one base away.

The CDR3 regions of human TCRbeta chains were analyzed by immunosequencing. The original pipeline was this. Repertoire TCRs were matched against a reference library of SARS-CoV-2-specific TCRs generated with the MIRA antigen-specificity platform. Breadth was defined as the fraction of unique TCRs that were SARS-CoV-2-associated, and depth was defined as the fraction of total T cells that were SARS-CoV-2-associated. Using the MIRA data, each spike-specific TCR was assigned both to the spike region to which the TCR was reactive and to a CD4 or CD8 class. Log10-transformed breadth and depth values were compared by one-way ANOVA with Sidak's multiple comparisons tests. Drawn from immuneACCESS, this table holds only the in-frame rearrangements with V and J called that TCRdb kept. Clones are partly lost; checked studies trace under half to an unresolved V gene and leave the rest unexplained. The DNA was the basis for D and trimming; V, J and clone size are from that table. The table for this sample lists 77,000 or so clones; 80% to 90% of them were counted only once. The ten top clones hold roughly 32% of the sample.

The TCR sequence derives from an adult in good health. The chain joins TRBV19 to TRBJ2-1; 9 central bases correspond to TRBD1. The specimen comprised peripheral blood, sampled on day 0 of AZD1222 vaccination. The DNA sequence follows: TGTGCCAGTAGTAGGACAGGGGACGCCCGAAGGGGGAATGAGCAGTTCTTC. Translation gives CASSRTGDARRGNEQFF.